One sample yielded the 20 T cell receptor beta chains listed below, sequenced in a study of spatial heterogeneity in lung cancer. The antigens for these receptors are not known. One entry per CDR3 protein, called by TCRdb with MiXCR from the 5' RACE reads. This sample has some 15,000 distinct CDR3 sequences; 4.7% occur once, and the top ten carry 18%. Time point noted: sample taken at primary tumor resection. Findings of the study overall: Tumoral mutation counts were tracked by counts of expanded intratumoral alpha and beta TCRs.

The sample was lung tumor tissue, taken at surgery. These receptors originate from a female donor with early-stage non-small cell lung cancer.

This clonotype showed up many times. This beta chain lies outside the target of a library built for alpha chains; its clone size means little. This rearrangement joins TRBV6-5 to TRBJ2-3; tentative D call: TRBD1 (6 bases). This CDR3 comprises 15 residues. Per the germline V gene, CDR1 is MNHEY and CDR2 is SVGAGI. Trimming stripped 2 bases from V and 2 bases from J, with 11 bases between. CDR3 protein: CASSYGGHSTDTQYF. The CDR3 coding sequence is TGTGCCAGCAGTTACGGGGGACATTCCACAGATACGCAGTATTTT.

This clonotype was counted a few times. This beta chain is a stray sequence in a library constructed for alpha chains; its clone size is not meaningful. The J gene is TRBJ2-7, the V gene TRBV5-8; the D is unclear. CDR1 SGHTS and CDR2 YDEGEE come from the germline V gene. V lost 4 bases, J lost 4 bases, and 9 bases lay in between. The CDR3 has 12 residues. CDR3: CASSNRNYEQYF. CDR3 bases: TGTGCCAGCAGCAACCGAAATTACGAGCAGTACTTC.

Ten or more counts support this clonotype. With the library built for alpha chains, this beta chain is off target and its frequency is not meaningful. The rearrangement links TRBV6-1 to TRBJ1-1; perhaps TRBD1 as D (5 bases). This CDR3 is 15 amino acids long. V dropped 8 bases and J dropped 0 bases, with 16 bases sitting between them. The germline V gene encodes CDR1 MNHNS and CDR2 SASEGT. Written as DNA, the CDR3 is TGTGCCAGCTCAGCACAGGTGGGGCTGAACACTGAAGCTTTCTTT. Amino acids: CASSAQVGLNTEAFF.

This clonotype has ten or more counts. This beta chain is an off-target read within a library intended for alpha chains, so its frequency means little. This rearrangement joins TRBV18 to TRBJ1-5; TRBD1 matches 7 bases. Unmatched junction bases numbered 6, after V lost 5 bases and J lost 11 bases. CDR3 length: 12 amino acids. Germline V gene data show CDR1 as KGHSH and CDR2 as LQKENI. CDR3 loop: CASSWDSWTQHF. In DNA form, the CDR3 reads TGTGCCAGCTCATGGGACAGCTGGACCCAGCATTTT. The complete variable domain, with remaining parts taken from reference TRBV18 and TRBJ1-5, reads NAGVMQNPRHLVRRRGQEARLRCSPMKGHSHVYWYRQLPEEGLKFMVYLQKENIIDESGMPKERFSAEFPKEGPSILRIQQVVRGDSAAYFCASSWDSWTQHFGDGTRLSIL.

This clonotype was detected many times. Found in a library prepared for alpha chains, this beta chain is an off-target read, and its abundance has little meaning. The CDR3 reads CASSLITGGYEQYF. DNA of the CDR3: TGCGCCAGCAGTTTAATTACAGGGGGCTACGAGCAGTACTTC. The gene calls are TRBV5-1 and TRBJ2-7; 8 nucleotides align to TRBD1. Per the germline V gene, CDR1 is SGHRS and CDR2 is YFSETQ. This CDR3 has 14 residues. Losses at the gene ends were 5 bases for V and 3 bases for J; bases not matched to a gene: 7.

This clonotype was seen repeatedly, ten times or more. This beta chain turned up in a library designed for alpha chains; as an off-target read, its abundance says little. The chain joins TRBV7-6 to TRBJ2-5; D gene unclear. This CDR3 is 13 amino acids long. Germline V gene data show CDR1 as SGHVS and CDR2 as FNYEAQ. V lost 6 bases, J lost 5 bases, and 13 bases lay in between. The DNA of the CDR3 is TGTGCCAGCAGGGCCCCGACACAGGAGACCCAGTACTTC. Protein product: CASRAPTQETQYF.

Points on this clonotype: This beta chain is a stray read from a library made for alpha chains; its abundance is not meaningful. This chain joins TRBV7-3 and TRBJ2-3, with 10 bases identical to TRBD2. Germline CDR1 and CDR2: SGHTA and FQGTGA. V was clipped by 5 bases and J by 3 bases; unmatched bases: 5. The CDR3 has 15 amino acids. As DNA, the CDR3 is TGTGCCAGCAGCCCTCTAGCGGGGGCGACAGATACGCAGTATTTT. This gives the protein CASSPLAGATDTQYF.

This clonotype was seen repeatedly, ten times or more. Being off target in a library aimed at alpha chains, this beta chain has a size of little meaning. The V call is TRBV7-9, the J call TRBJ2-1; D is undetermined. CDR1 SEHNR and CDR2 FQNEAQ come from the germline V gene (reference sequence). The V end was cut by 5 bases, the J end by 6 bases, with 5 bases between. The CDR3 sequence is 11 residues long. DNA for the CDR3: TGTGCCAGCAGCGTCACCAATGAGCAGTTCTTC. Encoded protein: CASSVTNEQFF.

This clonotype appeared many times. This beta chain is an unintended read in a library built for alpha chains; its size means little. V and J are TRBV28 and TRBJ1-2; no clear D. CDR3 length: 12 amino acids. The germline V gene encodes CDR1 MDHEN and CDR2 SYDVKM. The V and J ends lost 7 bases and 8 bases respectively, with 14 bases between them. CDR3 bases: TGTGCCAGCACACCCCTAGAGTCGGGCTACACCTTC. It yields the protein CASTPLESGYTF.

This clonotype was recorded many times. This beta chain lies outside the target of a library built for alpha chains; its clone size means little. The rearrangement joins TRBV28 to TRBJ1-2, with a possible D match to TRBD1 (5 bases). Trimming left V 4 bases short and J 4 bases short, with 13 bases between. The germline V gene has CDR1 MDHEN and CDR2 SYDVKM. The CDR3 is made up of 14 amino acids. The DNA of the CDR3 is TGTGCCAGCAGTTCGGGACTTCGAGGCTATGGCTACACCTTC. It yields the protein CASSSGLRGYGYTF.

This clonotype was seen ten or more times. This beta chain is a stray read from a library made for alpha chains; its abundance is not meaningful. The chain joins TRBV2 to TRBJ2-3; perhaps TRBD2 as D (6 bases). V lost 8 bases and J 0 bases, leaving 12 bases between the germline ends. The CDR3 is 14 amino acids. Germline CDR1 SNHLY, CDR2 FYNNEI. The CDR3: CASQTRFSTDTQYF. DNA for the CDR3: TGTGCCAGCCAGACTAGGTTTAGCACAGATACGCAGTATTTT.

This clonotype appeared many times. This beta chain lies outside the target of a library built for alpha chains; its clone size means little. The chain has TRBV7-9 and TRBJ2-3; 10 bases fit TRBD1. The germline gives CDR1 SEHNR, CDR2 FQNEAQ (reference sequence). The trim removed 2 bases at V and 6 bases at J, leaving 8 bases unmatched. This CDR3 spans 16 amino acids. CDR3 sequence reads: CASSLYRDRGFDTQYF. Here the CDR3 DNA reads TGTGCCAGCAGCTTATACCGGGACAGGGGTTTCGATACGCAGTATTTT. Looking up the rest from reference TRBV7-9 and TRBJ2-3 gives the full variable domain: DTGVSQNPRHKITKRGQNVTFRCDPISEHNRLYWYRQTLGQGPEFLTYFQNEAQLEKSRLLSDRFSAERPKGSFSTLEIQRTEQGDSAMYLCASSLYRDRGFDTQYFGPGTRLTVL.

This clonotype was counted at least ten times. A library made for alpha chains picked up this beta chain off target, so its size means little. The V call is TRBV7-3, the J call TRBJ2-1, with TRBD2 matching over 9 bases. From germline, CDR1 is SGHTA and CDR2 FQGTGA. V shed 7 bases and J 6 bases; nucleotides not matched to a gene: 1. The CDR3 is 12 residues long. The CDR3 DNA reads TGTGCCAGCACAGCGGGGGGCAATGAGCAGTTCTTC. Protein: CASTAGGNEQFF.

About this clonotype itself: Found in a library prepared for alpha chains, this beta chain is an off-target read, and its abundance has little meaning. The chain uses TRBV5-1 and TRBJ1-1; D is undetermined. V lost 0 bases, J lost 2 bases, and 14 bases lay in between. The CDR3 sequence is 16 residues long. Germline loops: CDR1 SGHRS, CDR2 YFSETQ. The DNA of the CDR3 is TGCGCCAGCAGCTTGGCGCCAGGTACACCTAACACTGAAGCTTTCTTT. Translating gives CASSLAPGTPNTEAFF.

Comment on this clonotype: Little can be read into the size of this beta chain, an off-target read in a library designed for alpha chains. The CDR3 bases are TGTGCCAGCAGTGAAGAGGGCTACACCTTC. As protein: CASSEEGYTF. The V gene is TRBV2, the J gene TRBJ1-2, with D unresolved. CDR1 and CDR2 (germline): SNHLY, FYNNEI. This CDR3 region has 10 residues. Trimming took 1 base from V and 8 from J, leaving 2 bases between them.

At least ten counts were recorded for this clonotype. The size of this beta chain means little, since it is a stray read in a library made for alpha chains. The chain couples TRBV5-1 to TRBJ2-3; the D gene is possibly TRBD2 (6 bases). CDR3 size: 14 residues. The germline gives CDR1 SGHRS, CDR2 YFSETQ. The V and J ends lost 2 bases and 2 bases respectively, with 9 bases between them. DNA of the CDR3: TGCGCCAGCAGCTTTAGCGGAGACACAGATACGCAGTATTTT. This encodes CASSFSGDTDTQYF.

This clonotype occurred many times. This beta chain is an off-target read within a library intended for alpha chains, so its frequency means little. The genes are TRBV5-5 and TRBJ1-5, with no clear D. Germline CDR1 and CDR2: SGHKS and YYEKEE (reference sequence). The CDR3 consists of 12 residues. V lost 3 bases, J lost 3 bases, and 4 bases lay in between. The CDR3 spells CASSYPNQPQHF. The CDR3 DNA is TGTGCCAGCAGCTACCCCAATCAGCCCCAGCATTTT.

Turning to this clonotype: Found in a library prepared for alpha chains, this beta chain is an off-target read, and its abundance has little meaning. This rearrangement joins TRBV3-1 to TRBJ2-7; 7 bases align to TRBD1. The V gene end was trimmed by 7 bases and the J gene end by 6 bases; junction bases not matched to a gene: 15. The CDR3 contains 15 residues. CDR1 is LGHDT and CDR2 is YNNKEL in the germline V gene (reference sequence). The CDR3 reads CASNHLVSQGLEQYF. The CDR3 DNA reads TGTGCCAGCAACCACCTCGTATCACAGGGGCTCGAGCAGTACTTC.

This clonotype was seen ten or more times. In a library made to pick up alpha chains, this beta chain is a stray read with a size that means little. The chain has TRBV12-3 or TRBV12-4 and TRBJ1-1, with 7 bases aligning to TRBD1. Trimming took 5 bases from V and 3 from J; bases not matched to a gene: 12. The CDR3 totals 16 residues. The CDR3 loop reads CASSRSPGQSYTEAFF. CDR3 coding DNA: TGTGCCAGCAGTCGATCCCCGGGACAGAGCTACACTGAAGCTTTCTTT.

At least ten counts were recorded for this clonotype. With the library built for alpha chains, this beta chain is off target and its frequency is not meaningful. The chain has TRBV20-1 and TRBJ1-1; D unclear. The germline V gene has CDR1 DFQATT and CDR2 SNEGSKA (reference sequence). Between the trimmed V and J ends, which lost 3 bases and 0 bases, there was a span of 17 bases. This CDR3 is 16 amino acids long. This chain's CDR3 is CSARDIAEGLNTEAFF. In DNA form, the CDR3 reads TGCAGTGCTAGGGATATCGCGGAAGGTTTGAACACTGAAGCTTTCTTT.